A selection of T cell receptor beta chains follows, all from one sample in a study of blood T cell repertoires in COVID-19. Produced via immunoSEQ multiplex PCR; TCRdb's table is partial and in-frame only. In the table there are about 250,000 clones, approximately 90% of which are singletons. Material: PBMCs or T cells enriched from blood (not recorded which). The receptors come from a woman between 18 and 29 years old who had recovered from COVID-19. Both conserved end residues are part of each CDR3. The D gene is left open where the match is weak. For some rows the clone size is stated as once, few or many, or as a class when expanded; others skip it.

clone_size	v_call	j_call	d_call	cdr3_nt	cdr3_aa
-	TRBV6-2/TRBV6-3	TRBJ2-7	-	TGTGCCAGCACCCCATGGGGCAGGGGAGAGGGGACCTCCTACGAGCAGTACTTC	CASTPWGRGEGTSYEQYF
-	TRBV6-5	TRBJ1-6	TRBD1	TGTGCCAGCAGTTACTTTCCGGGACAGGGACATTCACCCCTCCACTTT	CASSYFPGQGHSPLHF
-	TRBV5-5	TRBJ1-1	-	TGTGCCAGCACCCCGGGGGTTAAGGGCACTGAAGCTTTCTTT	CASTPGVKGTEAFF
once	TRBV27	TRBJ1-2	-	TGTGCCAGCAGTCCCTCCGTTGCGGGGAATAACTATGGCTACACCTTC	CASSPSVAGNNYGYTF
-	TRBV5-1	TRBJ1-5	TRBD1	TGCGCCAGCAGCCCCGGGACAGGGGAGTACCAGCCCCAGCATTTT	CASSPGTGEYQPQHF
-	TRBV27	TRBJ1-2	-	TGTGCCAGCGGTTCAGGGAAGAACTATGGCTACACCTTC	CASGSGKNYGYTF
-	TRBV11-1	TRBJ2-2	-	TGTGCCAGCAGCTTCGTGGCCGCCGGGGAGCTGTTTTTT	CASSFVAAGELFF
-	TRBV5-4	TRBJ1-1	-	TGTGCCAGCAGCCCGTCGACAGGTGAAGCTTTCTTT	CASSPSTGEAFF
-	TRBV5-5	TRBJ2-3	-	TGTGCCAGCAGCTTGGTCGGGGATACGCAGTATTTT	CASSLVGDTQYF
-	TRBV6-6	TRBJ2-5	-	TGTGCCAGCATGGTCGGAGAGACCCAGTACTTC	CASMVGETQYF
-	TRBV7-9	TRBJ1-1	-	TGTGCCAGCAGCTTAGAGTTGGGGACACTCATGAACACTGAAGCTTTCTTT	CASSLELGTLMNTEAFF
-	TRBV7-9	TRBJ1-2	-	TGTGCCAGCAGCTTAGACGGGCCAGGGGTTGTGAGCTATGGCTACACCTTC	CASSLDGPGVVSYGYTF
-	TRBV2	TRBJ2-7	-	TGTGCCAGCAGTGGAGGCTCCTACGAGCAGTACTTC	CASSGGSYEQYF
-	TRBV19	TRBJ1-2	TRBD1	TGTGCCAGTAGTATCACGGGGGACAGGGGGCCTGTTGGCTACACCTTC	CASSITGDRGPVGYTF
-	TRBV18	TRBJ2-7	-	TGTGCCAGCTCAACGCGAAATGGACTTTACGAGCAGTACTTC	CASSTRNGLYEQYF
-	TRBV7-6	TRBJ1-5	-	TGTGCCAGCAGCTTAGGAGCAAATCAGCCCCAGCATTTT	CASSLGANQPQHF
-	TRBV4-1	TRBJ2-3	-	TGCGCCAGCAGCCAAGTATTGACAGATACGCAGTATTTT	CASSQVLTDTQYF
-	TRBV10-3	TRBJ1-2	TRBD1	TGTGCCAACCAGGGGGCCTATGGCTACACCTTC	CANQGAYGYTF
-	TRBV4-2	TRBJ2-1	TRBD2	TGTGCCAGCAGCCAAGAATACGGGGGGACCTTCAATGAGCAGTTCTTC	CASSQEYGGTFNEQFF
-	TRBV19	TRBJ2-7	TRBD1	TGTGCCAGTAAGGCAGGGGGCAACTCCTACGAGCAGTACTTC	CASKAGGNSYEQYF
-	TRBV12-5	TRBJ2-5	-	TGTGCTAGTGGCAGTGGGCAGCAAGAGACCCAGTACTTC	CASGSGQQETQYF
-	TRBV3-1/TRBV3-2	TRBJ1-1	-	TGTGCCAGCAGCCTTATGAACACTGAAGCTTTCTTT	CASSLMNTEAFF
-	TRBV24-1	TRBJ1-2	-	TGTGCCACCTCCGGGGGTTTGGGCTACACCTTC	CATSGGLGYTF
once	TRBV5-1	TRBJ2-2	-	TGCGCCAGCAGCTTGGTGGCAGGGAACACCGGGGAGCTGTTTTTT	CASSLVAGNTGELFF
few	TRBV2	TRBJ2-2	TRBD1	TGTGCCAGCAGAGGGACAGGCCTCACCGGGGAGCTGTTTTTT	CASRGTGLTGELFF
-	TRBV4-1	TRBJ2-7	-	TGCGCCAGCAGCCAAGAAGGGGGATTCGGATACTACGAGCAGTACTTC	CASSQEGGFGYYEQYF
-	TRBV7-9	TRBJ2-1	TRBD2	TGTGCCAGCAGCCCGAGCGGGGTTGGTCAGGGTGAGCAGTTCTTC	CASSPSGVGQGEQFF
-	TRBV19	TRBJ1-5	-	TGTGCCAGCAACGGTCTTTATCAGCCCCAGCATTTT	CASNGLYQPQHF
-	TRBV11-2	TRBJ1-2	TRBD1	TGTGCCAGCAGCTTAGGTGCGGGACAGTCTTATGGCTACACCTTC	CASSLGAGQSYGYTF
-	TRBV28	TRBJ1-5	TRBD1	TGTGCCAGCATCCAGGGGGCATATAGCAATCAGCCCCAGCATTTT	CASIQGAYSNQPQHF
-	TRBV19	TRBJ1-1	-	TGTGCCAGTAGTCTTCGTGGCCTTGAAGCTTTCTTT	CASSLRGLEAFF
-	TRBV13	TRBJ1-1	-	TGTGCCAGCAGCCAGCGCAGACGGGGGACTGAAGCTTTCTTT	CASSQRRRGTEAFF
-	TRBV5-6	TRBJ1-1	TRBD1	TGTGCCAGCAGCTTTTTGACAGGGGGAATGAACACTGAAGCTTTCTTT	CASSFLTGGMNTEAFF